The 26 T cell receptor beta chains below all came from one sample that was sequenced in a study of T-cell reconstitution after alpha-beta-depleted transplantation in children. Unique molecular identifiers were incorporated during preparation of the TCRbeta library. MiXCR, run by TCRdb on the PCR reads, gives a single entry per CDR3 protein. The profile shows approximately 390,000 distinct CDR3 sequences, 11% of them singletons. The sample consisted of PBMCs from the stem cell graft donor, taken from the stem cell graft. Receptor source: a human donor who donated a stem cell graft to a child with acute myeloid leukemia.

V usage is TRBV7-2 and J usage is TRBJ2-1, with D unresolved. The germline V and J ends were trimmed by 5 bases and 3 bases, with 14 bases remaining between them. This CDR3 is built from 15 residues. Germline V gene sequence: CDR1 SGHTA, CDR2 FQGNSA. This CDR3 reads CASSQGRAIYNEQFF. The CDR3 DNA reads TGTGCCAGCAGCCAAGGTCGAGCGATCTACAATGAGCAGTTCTTC.

J is TRBJ2-1 and V is TRBV10-3, with TRBD2 identical over 9 bases. The CDR3 is 14 residues long. V was pared by 6 bases and J by 1 base, with 1 base of the junction left unmatched. Germline CDR1 is ENHRY and CDR2 is SYGVKD. This chain's CDR3 is CAISSGGSYNEQFF. The CDR3 DNA reads TGTGCCATCAGCAGCGGGGGGTCCTACAATGAGCAGTTCTTC.

This clonotype was seen a handful of times. The V gene is TRBV10-2, the J gene TRBJ2-6, with 7 bases aligning to TRBD2. In germline, CDR1 is WSHSY, CDR2 SAAADI. The CDR3 consists of 16 residues. The ends lost 6 bases at V and 4 bases at J; junction bases unmatched: 9. In DNA form, the CDR3 reads TGCGCCAGCAGGTGGACTAGGGAGGGGGGGGCCAACGTCCTGACTTTC. Residues: CASRWTREGGANVLTF.

This clonotype showed up many times. The chain joins TRBV5-1 to TRBJ2-1; 7 bases agree with TRBD2. This CDR3 region has 15 residues. V shed 0 bases and J 2 bases; nucleotides not matched to a gene: 2. Germline V gene data show CDR1 as SGHRS and CDR2 as YFSETQ. The CDR3 coding sequence is TGCGCCAGCAGCTTGGCGGGAGGTGCCTACAATGAGCAGTTCTTC. It is translated as CASSLAGGAYNEQFF. Drawing the rest from reference TRBV5-1 and TRBJ2-1, the complete variable domain is KAGVTQTPRYLIKTRGQQVTLSCSPISGHRSVSWYQQTPGQGLQFLFEYFSETQRNKGNFPGRFSGRQFSNSRSEMNVSTLELGDSALYLCASSLAGGAYNEQFFGPGTRLTVL.

This clonotype showed up just once. The chain recombines TRBV9 with TRBJ1-2, with D unclear. The CDR3 is 13 amino acids. Germline CDR1 SGDLS, CDR2 YYNGEE. Trimming left V 3 bases short and J 4 bases short, with 10 bases between. The CDR3 nucleotides are TGTGCCAGCAGCGCCGGGAACTTCTATGGCTACACCTTC. Protein product: CASSAGNFYGYTF. The full variable domain, rest sourced from reference TRBV9 and TRBJ1-2, is DSGVTQTPKHLITATGQRVTLRCSPRSGDLSVYWYQQSLDQGLQFLIQYYNGEERAKGNILERFSAQQFPDLHSELNLSSLELGDSALYFCASSAGNFYGYTFGSGTRLTVV.

This clonotype was detected only a few times. The CDR3 sequence: CSATSGGLTANYGYTF. Written as DNA, the CDR3 is TGCAGTGCAACATCAGGGGGGTTGACCGCTAACTATGGCTACACCTTC. The V and J genes are TRBV20-1 and TRBJ1-2; 7 bases agree with TRBD1. V gave up 6 bases and J gave up 0 bases; unmatched junction bases: 13. This CDR3 is 16 amino acids long. The V gene's germline CDR1 is DFQATT and CDR2 SNEGSKA (reference sequence).

The gene calls are TRBV6-1 and TRBJ2-3; no clear D. Germline CDR1 and CDR2: MNHNS and SASEGT. Trimming left V 7 bases short and J 0 bases short, with 11 bases between. The CDR3 contains 14 residues. The DNA for the CDR3 is TGTGCCAGCACAGGTTCCTTTAGCACAGATACGCAGTATTTT. This sequence encodes CASTGSFSTDTQYF.

This clonotype was picked up many times. The CDR3 loop reads CASSSPWTSATNEKLFF. The CDR3 region has the DNA TGTGCCAGCAGTTCCCCTTGGACATCCGCAACTAATGAAAAACTGTTTTTT. V and J are TRBV6-2 or TRBV6-3 and TRBJ1-4; possibly TRBD1 for D (5 bases). V dropped 4 bases and J dropped 0 bases, with 15 bases sitting between them. CDR1 MNHEY and CDR2 SVGEGT come from the germline V gene. This CDR3 has 17 residues.

This clonotype was counted a few times. The rearrangement uses TRBV27 and TRBJ1-1; D uncertain. CDR3 length: 15 residues. Trimming removed 4 bases from V and 4 bases from J, with 16 bases in between. CDR1 is MNHEY and CDR2 is SMNVEV in the germline V gene (reference sequence). CDR3 sequence reads: CASSSPSKGLTEAFF. CDR3 coding DNA: TGTGCCAGCAGTTCCCCCTCCAAGGGCCTCACTGAAGCTTTCTTT.

This clonotype was counted between two and nine times. This chain joins TRBV7-3 and TRBJ2-7; 7 bases line up with TRBD1. This CDR3 comprises 17 residues. The V gene end was trimmed by 5 bases and the J gene end by 0 bases; junction bases not matched to a gene: 13. Germline CDR1 is SGHTA and CDR2 is FQGTGA. The CDR3 DNA sequence: TGTGCCAGCAGCCACAAAGGGGGACAGAGGAGCTCCTACGAGCAGTACGTC. Translation gives CASSHKGGQRSSYEQYV.

The rearrangement joins TRBV10-3 to TRBJ1-2; 8 bases line up with TRBD1. CDR1 is ENHRY, CDR2 SYGVKD, per germline. V shed 6 bases and J 8 bases; nucleotides not matched to a gene: 14. This CDR3 is 15 amino acids long. CDR3 DNA: TGTGCCATCAGCCAAGGACAGGGCGCGGTTCGGGGCTACACCTTC. Translated: CAISQGQGAVRGYTF.

This clonotype was counted at least ten times. The rearrangement joins TRBV20-1 to TRBJ2-7; TRBD1 matches 8 bases. The CDR3 covers 16 residues. Germline loops: CDR1 DFQATT, CDR2 SNEGSKA (reference sequence). J lost 0 bases, V lost 1 base, and 8 bases had no gene match. The CDR3 sequence: CSARGLTGDDSYEQYF. The DNA for the CDR3 is TGCAGTGCTAGAGGCCTGACAGGGGACGACTCCTACGAGCAGTACTTC.

This chain links TRBV15 with TRBJ2-3; D call uncertain. The CDR3 runs 12 residues. CDR1 LNHNV and CDR2 YYDKDF come from the germline V gene (reference sequence). V lost 5 bases and J 2 bases, leaving 5 bases between the germline ends. In DNA, the CDR3 is TGTGCCACCAGCGAAGTCACAGATACGCAGTATTTT. It codes for CATSEVTDTQYF.

The chain employs TRBV5-4 and TRBJ2-1; D possibly corresponds to TRBD1 (7 bases). CDR1 and CDR2 from the germline V gene are SGHNT and YYREEE (reference sequence). The CDR3 runs 11 residues. Trimming cost V 6 bases and J 10 bases, with 11 bases left between them. The CDR3 sequence: CASTGDSEQFF. CDR3 coding DNA: TGTGCCAGCACGGGGGACAGCGAGCAGTTCTTC.

The V call is TRBV6-5, the J call TRBJ1-2, with D unresolved. This CDR3 region has 15 residues. The germline V gene encodes CDR1 MNHEY and CDR2 SVGAGI. V lost 0 bases, J lost 0 bases, and 8 bases lay in between. CDR3 residues: CASSYSSRTNYGYTF. CDR3 in DNA: TGTGCCAGCAGTTACTCATCTCGCACTAACTATGGCTACACCTTC.

This clonotype has a handful of counts. This chain connects TRBV4-2 to TRBJ1-1, with 7 bases fitting TRBD1. V was pared by 0 bases and J by 3 bases, with 7 bases of the junction left unmatched. The CDR3 covers 16 residues. The germline V gene has CDR1 LGHNA and CDR2 YNFKEQ. CDR3 coding DNA: TGTGCCAGCAGCCAAGATAGGGACAGTAGGGACACTGAAGCTTTCTTT. It yields the protein CASSQDRDSRDTEAFF.

The chain uses TRBV7-9 and TRBJ2-1, with D perhaps matching TRBD1 (5 bases). Germline V gene data show CDR1 as SEHNR and CDR2 as FQNEAQ (reference sequence). This CDR3 spans 13 amino acids. Trimming left V 10 bases short and J 9 bases short, with 19 bases between. The CDR3 is CAILKDIFGEQFF. Written as DNA, the CDR3 is TGTGCCATCCTCAAGGACATCTTCGGTGAGCAGTTCTTC.

This clonotype showed up just a few times. The genes are TRBV29-1 and TRBJ1-1; TRBD1 matches at 10 bases. Unmatched junction bases numbered 11, after V lost 8 bases and J lost 5 bases. Germline CDR1 is SQVTM and CDR2 is ANQGSEA. There are 14 residues in the CDR3. The CDR3 spells CSQNRQGAGTEAFF. The CDR3 DNA sequence: TGCAGCCAAAACCGACAGGGGGCAGGGACTGAAGCTTTCTTT.

The J gene is TRBJ2-7, the V gene TRBV2; 8 nucleotides line up with TRBD1. The V segment lost 6 bases and the J segment 0 bases; nucleotides outside the gene matches: 4. The CDR3 totals 14 residues. Germline values: CDR1 SNHLY, CDR2 FYNNEI. CDR3 in DNA: TGTGCCAGCAGGCAGGGGGCGGTCTCCTACGAGCAGTACTTC. This sequence encodes CASRQGAVSYEQYF.

This rearrangement joins TRBV5-1 to TRBJ2-2, with D possibly being TRBD2 (5 bases). V was trimmed by 8 bases and J by 4 bases, leaving 12 bases between them. This CDR3 comprises 13 residues. Germline V gives CDR1 SGHRS, CDR2 YFSETQ. DNA for the CDR3: TGCGCCAGTAAGGACGGGATCACCGGGGAGCTGTTTTTT. This encodes CASKDGITGELFF.

The chain combines TRBV10-2 with TRBJ2-5; 7 bases are a match to TRBD1. The CDR3 extends over 15 amino acids. With 0 bases clipped from V and 4 bases from J, the junction kept 5 bases outside the gene matches. Germline CDR1 WSHSY, CDR2 SAAADI. The CDR3 nucleotides read TGCGCCAGCAGTGAGTCCCAACAGGGGAGAGAGACCCAGTACTTC. Protein sequence: CASSESQQGRETQYF.

The gene calls are TRBV4-2 and TRBJ2-3; D is ambiguous. The V gene's germline CDR1 is LGHNA and CDR2 YNFKEQ. The CDR3 extends over 13 amino acids. With 1 base removed from V and 2 bases from J, the gap between germline ends came to 4 bases. Here the CDR3 reads CASSQGPTDTQYF. The CDR3 nucleotides read TGTGCCAGCAGCCAAGGACCCACAGATACGCAGTATTTT.

The chain combines TRBV20-1 with TRBJ2-1; 11 bases map to TRBD2. The CDR3 is 20 residues long. The germline V gene encodes CDR1 DFQATT and CDR2 SNEGSKA (reference sequence). J was trimmed by 2 bases and V by 0 bases; bases with no gene match: 15. Here the CDR3 DNA reads TGCAGTGCTAGAGATCGCCTAGCGGGGGGAAGGAGAGGGACCTACAATGAGCAGTTCTTC. Its translation: CSARDRLAGGRRGTYNEQFF.

The table lists this clonotype with a few counts. V and J are TRBV4-1 and TRBJ1-6; D is undetermined. The CDR3 has 17 amino acids. CDR1 is MGHRA and CDR2 is YSYEKL in the germline V gene. V was shortened by 3 bases and J by 6 bases, with 18 bases between the two germline ends. Here the CDR3 reads CASSQVGARALNSPLHF. Here the CDR3 DNA reads TGCGCCAGCAGCCAGGTGGGCGCCCGGGCCCTTAATTCACCCCTCCACTTT.

This clonotype was observed at least ten times. This chain links TRBV10-1 with TRBJ2-1; D may be TRBD2 (5 bases). Trimming took 5 bases from V and 4 from J, leaving 12 bases between them. The V gene's germline CDR1 is WNHNN and CDR2 SYGVQD (reference sequence). This CDR3 is 14 amino acids long. CDR3 nucleotide sequence: TGCGCCAGCAGTAAGGGAGCAGGTTACAATGAGCAGTTCTTC. It specifies CASSKGAGYNEQFF.

This clonotype has only a few counts. The chain carries TRBV6-5 and TRBJ1-5; D is unclear. Trimming took off 0 bases at V and 5 bases at J, with 5 bases between the two ends. The CDR3 is 13 amino acids. Per the germline V gene, CDR1 is MNHEY and CDR2 is SVGAGI. CDR3 sequence: CASSYSVYQPQHF. In DNA form, the CDR3 reads TGTGCCAGCAGTTACTCGGTATATCAGCCCCAGCATTTT.